Listed below are T cell receptor beta chains from one sample, sequenced in a study of tumor-infiltrating lymphocytes in localized non-small cell lung cancer. Assay used: immunoSEQ multiplex PCR; TCRdb lists only in-frame clones, some missing. The data show more than 6,000 clones, with around 70% seen just once and 30% held by the top ten. The sample comprised lung tumor tissue. The receptor set was obtained from a human donor with non-small cell lung cancer. Both conserved end residues are part of each CDR3. The order of the fields is J gene, V gene, D gene, clone size, CDR3 protein, CDR3 DNA. A D gene is named only where the DNA matches it firmly. Size tells how often a clone was seen (once, few, many) or the class of an expanded clone, and some rows leave it out.

J: TRBJ2-3
V: TRBV6-1
D: .
size: .
CDR3: CASSEGKYRRQSSTDTQYF
DNA: TGTGCCAGCAGTGAAGGGAAGTACCGGAGACAGTCTAGCACAGATACGCAGTATTTT

J: TRBJ1-2
V: TRBV6-1
D: TRBD1
size: .
CDR3: CASSESLDRVYGYTF
DNA: TGTGCCAGCAGTGAAAGTCTCGACAGGGTCTATGGCTACACCTTC

J: TRBJ2-3
V: TRBV6-4
D: .
size: .
CDR3: CASSPSEGEADTQYF
DNA: TGTGCCAGCAGCCCTAGCGAGGGGGAGGCAGATACGCAGTATTTT

J: TRBJ1-5
V: TRBV19
D: .
size: .
CDR3: CASSIVGSGNQPQHF
DNA: TGTGCCAGTAGTATAGTAGGTTCTGGCAATCAGCCCCAGCATTTT

J: TRBJ1-1
V: TRBV11-3
D: .
size: .
CDR3: CASSEGMNTEAFF
DNA: TGTGCCAGCAGCGAAGGCATGAACACTGAAGCTTTCTTT

J: TRBJ1-4
V: TRBV28
D: .
size: .
CDR3: CASSGYNEKLFF
DNA: TGTGCCAGCAGTGGTTATAATGAAAAACTGTTTTTT

J: TRBJ2-7
V: TRBV19
D: .
size: .
CDR3: CASSIGGRPYEQYF
DNA: TGTGCCAGTAGTATAGGTGGCAGACCCTACGAGCAGTACTTC

J: TRBJ2-2
V: TRBV2
D: .
size: .
CDR3: CASSEITGELFF
DNA: TGTGCCAGCAGTGAAATCACCGGGGAGCTGTTTTTT

J: TRBJ1-5
V: TRBV6-5
D: TRBD1
size: .
CDR3: CASSSLRGFNQPQHF
DNA: TGTGCCAGCAGTTCTCTCAGGGGGTTCAATCAGCCCCAGCATTTT

J: TRBJ2-5
V: TRBV4-3
D: TRBD1
size: .
CDR3: CASRHYGQGSVETQYF
DNA: TGCGCCAGCAGACACTATGGACAGGGTAGCGTAGAGACCCAGTACTTC

J: TRBJ2-5
V: TRBV7-8
D: TRBD1
size: few
CDR3: CASSTRQGVQETQYF
DNA: TGTGCCAGCAGCACCAGACAGGGGGTGCAAGAGACCCAGTACTTC

J: TRBJ2-2
V: TRBV27
D: .
size: .
CDR3: CASSLSYRVGNTGELFF
DNA: TGTGCCAGCAGTTTATCCTACAGGGTTGGAAACACCGGGGAGCTGTTTTTT

J: TRBJ2-7
V: TRBV10-3
D: TRBD1
size: .
CDR3: CATEDRSYEQYF
DNA: TGTGCCACCGAGGACAGGTCCTACGAGCAGTACTTC

J: TRBJ2-7
V: TRBV7-9
D: TRBD1
size: .
CDR3: CASSSDRAAVYEQYF
DNA: TGTGCCAGCAGCTCAGACAGGGCCGCGGTCTACGAGCAGTACTTC

J: TRBJ2-3
V: TRBV5-1
D: .
size: .
CDR3: CASSLQYSPDTQYF
DNA: TGCGCCAGCAGCTTGCAATACAGCCCAGATACGCAGTATTTT

J: TRBJ1-2
V: TRBV7-9
D: TRBD1
size: .
CDR3: CASSLEGASLFDYTF
DNA: TGTGCCAGCAGCTTAGAGGGGGCCTCGCTCTTCGACTACACCTTC

J: TRBJ2-3
V: TRBV5-4
D: .
size: .
CDR3: CASSLDSASTDTQYF
DNA: TGTGCCAGCAGCTTAGACTCCGCTAGCACAGATACGCAGTATTTT

J: TRBJ2-5
V: TRBV5-6
D: .
size: .
CDR3: CASSLGGGKTQYF
DNA: TGTGCCAGCAGCTTGGGGGGCGGTAAGACCCAGTACTTC

J: TRBJ1-1
V: TRBV5-4
D: TRBD1
size: .
CDR3: CASSFRQGGNEAFF
DNA: TGTGCCAGCAGCTTCCGGCAGGGGGGGAATGAAGCTTTCTTT